Presented here are 8 T cell receptor beta chains from one specimen sequenced in a study of lymphopenia after photon versus proton radiotherapy. Measured with immunoSEQ multiplex PCR; TCRdb has only the in-frame clones, and not every one. The repertoire has roughly 25,000 clones, about nine tenths of them found once; the top ten carry around 0.76%. Sequences were derived from peripheral blood, sampled from a patient treated with photon-based radiotherapy. The receptors shown here come from a woman in her forties or fifties with cholangiocarcinoma.

The rearrangement joins TRBV6-5 to TRBJ2-7; D might be TRBD1 or TRBD2, each matching 5 bases. The CDR3 totals 16 residues. V gave up 2 bases and J gave up 7 bases, with 21 bases separating them. The germline V gene has CDR1 MNHEY and CDR2 SVGAGI. The CDR3 protein is CASSYASTRGPREQYF. CDR3 in DNA: TGTGCCAGCAGTTACGCTAGTACCCGGGGACCGAGGGAGCAGTACTTC.

This chain uses TRBV7-9 with TRBJ1-2; D uncertain. Per germline, CDR1 SEHNR and CDR2 FQNEAQ (reference sequence). The CDR3 extends over 16 amino acids. Trimming left V 5 bases short and J 8 bases short, with 24 bases between. The CDR3 spells CASSITGSSIKDGYTF. The CDR3 DNA sequence: TGTGCCAGCAGCATCACCGGGTCCTCCATAAAAGACGGCTACACCTTC.

This chain links TRBV19 with TRBJ2-3; D unclear. V lost 6 bases and J 0 bases, leaving 13 bases between the germline ends. CDR1 LNHDA and CDR2 SQIVND come from the germline V gene (reference sequence). CDR3 size: 15 residues. The CDR3 nucleotides read TGTGCCAGTAGCTTAGGTACTCTTAGCACAGATACGCAGTATTTT. Its translation is CASSLGTLSTDTQYF. Full variable domain (missing parts from reference TRBV19 and TRBJ2-3): DGGITQSPKYLFRKEGQNVTLSCEQNLNHDAMYWYRQDPGQGLRLIYYSQIVNDFQKGDIAEGYSVSREKKESFPLTVTSAQKNPTAFYLCASSLGTLSTDTQYFGPGTRLTVL.

The chain joins TRBV30 to TRBJ2-5; 7 bases align to TRBD2. The V segment lost 0 bases and the J segment 2 bases; nucleotides outside the gene matches: 6. CDR1 and CDR2 (germline): GTSNPN, SVGIG (reference sequence). The CDR3 sequence is 15 residues long. Written as DNA, the CDR3 is TGTGCCTGGAGTGTACTGGGACTAACTCAAGAGACCCAGTACTTC. This translates into CAWSVLGLTQETQYF. The full variable domain, its missing parts supplied by reference TRBV30 and TRBJ2-5, is SQTIHQWPATLVQPVGSPLSLECTVEGTSNPNLYWYRQAAGRGLQLLFYSVGIGQISSEVPQNLSASRPQDRQFILSSKKLLLSDSGFYLCAWSVLGLTQETQYFGPGTRLLVL.

This rearrangement joins TRBV4-3 to TRBJ1-2; a possible D gene is TRBD1 (5 bases). V dropped 0 bases and J dropped 3 bases, with 11 bases sitting between them. CDR1 and CDR2 from the germline V gene are LGHNA and YSLEER. The CDR3 covers 15 residues. The CDR3 DNA is TGCGCCAGCAGCCAAGAGACCGGGGCGCACTATGGCTACACCTTC. This codes for CASSQETGAHYGYTF.

The V gene is TRBV27, the J gene TRBJ1-2; maybe TRBD1 (5 bases). This CDR3 region has 15 residues. V dropped 8 bases and J dropped 8 bases, with 24 bases sitting between them. Germline V gene sequence: CDR1 MNHEY, CDR2 SMNVEV (reference sequence). Written as DNA, the CDR3 is TGTGCCAGCGGATTCCTAGTACGGGACTCCAGGGGCTACACCTTC. It specifies CASGFLVRDSRGYTF.

The genes are TRBV7-8 and TRBJ1-1; D may be TRBD1 (5 bases). This CDR3 has 14 residues. The germline V and J ends were trimmed by 1 base and 5 bases, with 11 bases remaining between them. Germline CDR1 reads SGHVS; CDR2 reads FQNEAQ. Here the CDR3 reads CASSLDRRRTEAFF. The CDR3 DNA follows: TGTGCCAGCAGCTTAGACAGGAGGCGGACTGAAGCTTTCTTT. The full variable domain, with the rest looked up from reference TRBV7-8 and TRBJ1-1, is GAGVSQSPRYKVAKRGQDVALRCDPISGHVSLFWYQQALGQGPEFLTYFQNEAQLDKSGLPSDRFFAERPEGSVSTLKIQRTQQEDSAVYLCASSLDRRRTEAFFGQGTRLTVV.

The V and J genes are TRBV19 and TRBJ1-1; 9 nucleotides line up with TRBD1. The CDR3 length is 17 residues. With 1 base clipped from V and 1 base from J, the junction kept 7 bases outside the gene matches. CDR1 is LNHDA, CDR2 SQIVND, per germline (reference sequence). CDR3 region: CASSIGGTGKRNTEAFF. The CDR3 bases are TGTGCCAGTAGTATAGGGGGGACAGGGAAGAGGAACACTGAAGCTTTCTTT.